This T cell receptor beta chain was sequenced for a study of blood T cells in healthy people across ages. PCR was performed a second time for roughly 6 to 12 cycles using a sample-barcoded 5' primer and a J-beta primer mix. TCRdb itself ran the 5' RACE reads through MiXCR, one entry per CDR3 protein. The data contain more than 600,000 distinct CDR3 sequences, around 25% of them singletons. Germline CDR1 reads SNHLY; CDR2 reads FYNNEI. V lost 9 bases, J lost 6 bases, and 8 bases stayed unmatched. This CDR3 region has 13 residues. These data were likewise used in another study, on T cells of mothers and their children.

The clonotype originates from a boy between 10 and 17 years old in good health. This chain uses TRBV2 with TRBJ1-2; the match to TRBD1 covers 9 bases. The sample consisted of blood. The DNA of the CDR3 is TGTGCCAGTCCCGGGACAGGGAGCCATGGCTACACCTTC. Residues: CASPGTGSHGYTF.